This T cell receptor beta chain was captured in a study of a mutant IDH1 vaccine in newly diagnosed glioma. Study background: Patients were pretreated with radiotherapy, temozolomide, or both, mostly both.

Profiling relied on immunoSEQ multiplex PCR, and the TCRdb table lists in-frame clones only, not all of them. The sample has around 76,000 clones, 85% to 90% seen once; the top ten hold 0.77%. Time point noted: week 23, last vaccination. Vaccination used 300 ug of mutant IDH1 20-mer peptide per dose, with topical imiquimod. New astrocytomas of WHO grade 3 or 4 that were IDH1-mutant and ATRX-lost were found in the donors. In the case of this clone: What it binds is not known.

The V gene's germline CDR1 is GTSNPN and CDR2 SVGIG (reference sequence). The CDR3 is made up of 15 amino acids. The germline V and J ends were trimmed by 2 bases and 2 bases, with 13 bases remaining between them. Sample: PBMCs, taken from a glioma patient whose treatment included an IDH1 peptide vaccine. The chain has TRBV30 and TRBJ1-3; D ambiguous. This TCR was sampled from a woman in her forties or fifties with glioma. The CDR3 region has the DNA TGTGCCTGGAGTCCCCCAGTCCTCCCTGGAAACACCATATATTTT. This sequence encodes CAWSPPVLPGNTIYF.